These 4 T cell receptor beta chains were sequenced from one sample in a study of cytomegalovirus exposure and HLA in healthy donors. PCR was performed using 60 Vbeta and 13 Jbeta primers. Method: immunoSEQ multiplex PCR; TCRdb's copy keeps in-frame clones and lacks some. The sample holds some 170,000 clones, roughly 9.4% seen once. The specimen was PBMCs. Receptors were obtained from a woman younger than 45 in good health and CMV-seropositive.

This chain connects TRBV5-1 to TRBJ2-7; 7 bases agree with TRBD2. CDR1 and CDR2 (germline): SGHRS, YFSETQ. The CDR3 has 15 amino acids. The junction had 5 bases not matched to a gene; V was cut back by 0 bases and J by 2 bases. The DNA of the CDR3 is TGCGCCAGCAGCTTGGAGTCTAGCGGAACCTACGAGCAGTACTTC. Encoded protein: CASSLESSGTYEQYF.

The J gene is TRBJ1-5, the V gene TRBV21-1; no DNA check was done on the table's D call, TRBD1. TRBV21-1 counts as a pseudogene. The length of the CDR3 is 16 residues. CDR3 nucleotide sequence: TGTGCCAGCAGACCGGGACAGGGTGTCGTCAATCAGCCCCAGCATTTT. It translates to CASRPGQGVVNQPQHF.

This clone occurred a few times. The chain couples TRBV6-6 to TRBJ2-7; possibly TRBD2 for D (6 bases). The V end lost 2 bases, the J end lost 5 bases, and 16 bases lay between the germline ends. The CDR3 contains 15 residues. Germline lookup yields CDR1 MNHNY and CDR2 SVGAGI (reference sequence). The CDR3 sequence: CASSYPDYLRNEQYF. As DNA, the CDR3 is TGTGCCAGCAGTTACCCGGACTACCTACGAAACGAGCAGTACTTC.

This clone was counted only a few times. This chain connects TRBV5-1 to TRBJ2-5, with a weak D call TRBD1 (5 bases). Germline values: CDR1 SGHRS, CDR2 YFSETQ. The V and J ends lost 7 bases and 6 bases respectively, with 19 bases between them. There are 14 residues in the CDR3. Here the CDR3 reads CASSAQGGKKTQYF. The CDR3 region has the DNA TGCGCCAGCTCTGCGCAGGGTGGAAAGAAGACCCAGTACTTC.